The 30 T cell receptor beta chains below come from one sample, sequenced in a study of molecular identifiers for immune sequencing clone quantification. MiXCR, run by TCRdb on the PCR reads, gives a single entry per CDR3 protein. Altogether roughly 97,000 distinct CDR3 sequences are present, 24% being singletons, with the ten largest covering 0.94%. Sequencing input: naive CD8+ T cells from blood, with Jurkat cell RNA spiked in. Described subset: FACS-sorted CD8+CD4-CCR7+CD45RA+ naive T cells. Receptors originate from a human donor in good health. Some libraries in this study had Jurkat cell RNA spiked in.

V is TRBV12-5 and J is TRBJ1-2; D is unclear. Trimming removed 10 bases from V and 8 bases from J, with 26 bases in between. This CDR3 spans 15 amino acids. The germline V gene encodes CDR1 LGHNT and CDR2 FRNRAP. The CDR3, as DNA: TGTGCTATTGCTTCCCCGGGAGGTAGCCTTTCCGGCTACACCTTC. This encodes CAIASPGGSLSGYTF.

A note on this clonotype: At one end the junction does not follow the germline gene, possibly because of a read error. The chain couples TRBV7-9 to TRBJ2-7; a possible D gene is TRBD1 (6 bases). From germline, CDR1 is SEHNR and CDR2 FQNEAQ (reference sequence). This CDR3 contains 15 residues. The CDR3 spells CASSPNYRVGYAQYF. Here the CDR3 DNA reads TGTGCCAGCAGCCCAAATTACAGGGTTGGTTACGCGCAGTACTTC.

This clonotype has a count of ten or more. The CDR3 nucleotides are TGTGCCAGACAGGATCAGCCCCAGCATTTT. Its protein is CARQDQPQHF. V usage is TRBV21-1 and J usage is TRBJ1-5. TRBV21-1 is shown as a pseudogene. The CDR3 has 10 amino acids.

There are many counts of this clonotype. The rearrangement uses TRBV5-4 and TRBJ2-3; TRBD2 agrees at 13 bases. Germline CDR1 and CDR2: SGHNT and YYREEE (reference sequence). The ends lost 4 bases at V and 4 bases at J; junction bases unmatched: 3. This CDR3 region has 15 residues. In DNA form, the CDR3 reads TGTGCCAGCAGCCAAGGGACTAGCGGGGCAGATACGCAGTATTTT. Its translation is CASSQGTSGADTQYF.

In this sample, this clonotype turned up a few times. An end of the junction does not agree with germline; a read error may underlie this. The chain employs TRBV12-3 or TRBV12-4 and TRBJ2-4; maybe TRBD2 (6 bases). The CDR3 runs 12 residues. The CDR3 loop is CVSSRDSLIQYF. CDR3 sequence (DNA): TGTGTCAGCAGCAGGGACTCCCTCATTCAGTACTTC.

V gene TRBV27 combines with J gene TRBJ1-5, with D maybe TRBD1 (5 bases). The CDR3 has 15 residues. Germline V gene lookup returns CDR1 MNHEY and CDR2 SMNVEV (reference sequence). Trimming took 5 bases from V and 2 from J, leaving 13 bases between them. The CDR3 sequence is CASSLEGSGNQPQHF. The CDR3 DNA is TGTGCCAGCAGTCTCGAGGGGTCGGGCAATCAGCCCCAGCATTTT.

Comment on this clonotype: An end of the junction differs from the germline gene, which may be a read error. CDR3 sequence: CASNLEGGPYSNQPQHF. CDR3 bases: TGTGCCAGCAACTTAGAGGGAGGACCGTATAGCAATCAGCCCCAGCATTTT. The chain is built from TRBV7-9 and TRBJ1-5, with D unclear. This CDR3 spans 17 amino acids. The V gene's germline CDR1 is SEHNR and CDR2 FQNEAQ (reference sequence).

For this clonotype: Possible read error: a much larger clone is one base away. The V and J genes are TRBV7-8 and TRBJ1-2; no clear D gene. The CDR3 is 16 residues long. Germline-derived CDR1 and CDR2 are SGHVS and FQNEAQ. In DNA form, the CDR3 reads TGTGCCAGCGGCTTAGGGCAGCAGGACTCTAACTATGGCTACACCTTC. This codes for CASGLGQQDSNYGYTF.

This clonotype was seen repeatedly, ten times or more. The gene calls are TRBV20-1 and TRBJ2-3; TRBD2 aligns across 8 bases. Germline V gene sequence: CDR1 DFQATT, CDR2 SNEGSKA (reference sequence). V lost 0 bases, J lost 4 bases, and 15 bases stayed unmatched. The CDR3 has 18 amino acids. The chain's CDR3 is CSAREARKSGSKADTQYF. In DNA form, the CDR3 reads TGCAGTGCTAGAGAAGCAAGAAAAAGCGGGAGTAAAGCAGATACGCAGTATTTT.

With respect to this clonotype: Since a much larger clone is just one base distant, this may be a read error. DNA for the CDR3: TGTGCCAGCAGCCTCCTGGGGGAGGACACTGAAGCTTTCTTT. As protein: CASSLLGEDTEAFF. This chain joins TRBV27 and TRBJ1-1; TRBD1 might be the D (5 bases). The CDR3 covers 14 residues. The germline V gene has CDR1 MNHEY and CDR2 SMNVEV (reference sequence). Trimming cost V 6 bases and J 3 bases, with 14 bases left between them.

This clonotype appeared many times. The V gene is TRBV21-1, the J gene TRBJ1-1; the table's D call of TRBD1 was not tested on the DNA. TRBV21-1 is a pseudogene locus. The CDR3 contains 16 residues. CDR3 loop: CASSPRGEPAGTEAFF. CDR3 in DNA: TGTGCCAGCAGCCCTCGCGGGGAGCCGGCGGGCACTGAAGCTTTCTTT.

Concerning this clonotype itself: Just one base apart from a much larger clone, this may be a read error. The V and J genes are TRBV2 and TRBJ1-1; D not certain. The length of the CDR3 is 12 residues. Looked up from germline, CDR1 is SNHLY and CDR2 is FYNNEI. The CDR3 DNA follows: TGTGCCAGCAGTGAAGTCCGCACTGAAGCTTCCTTT. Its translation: CASSEVRTEASF.

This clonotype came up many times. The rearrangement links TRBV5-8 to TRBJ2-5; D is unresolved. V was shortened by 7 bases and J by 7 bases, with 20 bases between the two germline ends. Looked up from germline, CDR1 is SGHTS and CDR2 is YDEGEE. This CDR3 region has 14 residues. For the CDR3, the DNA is TGTGCCAGCGTCCCTATGGACCCTCTGGGGACCCAGTACTTC. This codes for CASVPMDPLGTQYF.

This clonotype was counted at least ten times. CDR3 protein: CASSQGTGTRNEQFF. The DNA for the CDR3 is TGTGCCAGCAGCCAGGGGACAGGAACTCGAAATGAGCAGTTCTTC. The rearrangement joins TRBV4-2 to TRBJ2-1, with 8 bases identical to TRBD1. The germline CDR1 and CDR2 sequences are LGHNA and YNFKEQ. V gave up 3 bases and J gave up 7 bases; unmatched junction bases: 8. The CDR3 is 15 residues long.

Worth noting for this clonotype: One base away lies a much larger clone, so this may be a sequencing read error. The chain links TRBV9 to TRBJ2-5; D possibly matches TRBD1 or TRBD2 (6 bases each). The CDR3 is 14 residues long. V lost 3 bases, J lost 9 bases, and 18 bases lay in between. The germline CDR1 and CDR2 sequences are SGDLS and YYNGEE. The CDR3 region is CASSGGGQFEPQYF. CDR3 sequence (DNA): TGTGCCAGCAGCGGTGGGGGGCAGTTTGAGCCCCAGTACTTC.

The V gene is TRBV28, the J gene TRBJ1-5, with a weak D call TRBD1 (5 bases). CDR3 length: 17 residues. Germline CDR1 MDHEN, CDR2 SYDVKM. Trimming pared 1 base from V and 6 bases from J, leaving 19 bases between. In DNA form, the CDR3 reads TGTGCCAGCAGTTTATACCCAGGGCGATGGTCGGGTCAGCCCCAGCATTTT. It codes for CASSLYPGRWSGQPQHF.

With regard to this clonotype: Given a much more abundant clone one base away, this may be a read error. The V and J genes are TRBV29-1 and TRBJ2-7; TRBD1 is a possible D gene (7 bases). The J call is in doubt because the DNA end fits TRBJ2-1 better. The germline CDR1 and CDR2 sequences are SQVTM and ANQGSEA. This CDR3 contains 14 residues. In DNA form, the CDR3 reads TGCAGCGTGGGGGCCACAGGGGCGGGATACGAGCAGTTCTTC. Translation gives CSVGATGAGYEQFF.

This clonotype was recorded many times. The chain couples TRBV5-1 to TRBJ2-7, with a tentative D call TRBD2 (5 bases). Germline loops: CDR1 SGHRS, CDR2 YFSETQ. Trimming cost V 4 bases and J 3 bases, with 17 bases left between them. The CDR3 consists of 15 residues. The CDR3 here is CASSPGPGSSYEQYF. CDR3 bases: TGCGCCAGCAGCCCCGGTCCGGGGTCTAGCTACGAGCAGTACTTC.

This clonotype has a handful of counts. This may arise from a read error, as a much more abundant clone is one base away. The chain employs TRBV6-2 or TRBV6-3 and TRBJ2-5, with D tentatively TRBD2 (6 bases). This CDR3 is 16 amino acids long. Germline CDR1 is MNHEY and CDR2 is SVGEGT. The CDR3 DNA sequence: TGTGCCAGCAACAAACCGGGACTGCAGTACCAAGAGCCCCAGTACTTC. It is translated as CASNKPGLQYQEPQYF.

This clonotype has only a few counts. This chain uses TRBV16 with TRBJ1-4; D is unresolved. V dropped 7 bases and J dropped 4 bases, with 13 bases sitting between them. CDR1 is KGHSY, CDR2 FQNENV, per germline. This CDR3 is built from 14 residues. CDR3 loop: CASTPGSNNEKLFF. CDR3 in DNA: TGTGCCAGCACCCCGGGAAGCAATAATGAAAAACTGTTTTTT.

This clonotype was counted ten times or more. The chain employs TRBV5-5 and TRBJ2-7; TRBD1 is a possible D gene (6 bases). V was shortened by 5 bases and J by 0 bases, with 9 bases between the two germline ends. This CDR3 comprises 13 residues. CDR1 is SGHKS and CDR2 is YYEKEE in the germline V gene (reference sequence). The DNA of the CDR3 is TGTGCCAGCAGATCGGACAGCTCCTACGAGCAGTACTTC. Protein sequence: CASRSDSSYEQYF.

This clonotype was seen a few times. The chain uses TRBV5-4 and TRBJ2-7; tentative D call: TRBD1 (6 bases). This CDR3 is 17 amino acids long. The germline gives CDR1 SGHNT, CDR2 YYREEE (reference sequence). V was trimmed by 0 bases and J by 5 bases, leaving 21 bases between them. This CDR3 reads CASSLGFSGPGVDEQYF. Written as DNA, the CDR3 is TGTGCCAGCAGCTTGGGATTTTCTGGTCCAGGGGTGGACGAGCAGTACTTC.

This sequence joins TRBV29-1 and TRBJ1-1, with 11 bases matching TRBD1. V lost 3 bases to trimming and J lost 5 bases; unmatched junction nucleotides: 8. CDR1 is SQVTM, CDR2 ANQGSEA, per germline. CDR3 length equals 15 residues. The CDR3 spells CSVEGTGGIWTEAFF. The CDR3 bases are TGCAGCGTTGAGGGGACAGGGGGGATCTGGACTGAAGCTTTCTTT.

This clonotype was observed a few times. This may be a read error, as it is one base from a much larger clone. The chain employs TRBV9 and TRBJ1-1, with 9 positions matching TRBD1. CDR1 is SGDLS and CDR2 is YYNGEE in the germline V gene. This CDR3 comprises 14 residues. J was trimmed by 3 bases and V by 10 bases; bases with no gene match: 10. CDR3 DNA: TGTGCCTCGGACAGGGGAGGGATGTACACTGAAGCTTTCTTT. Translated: CASDRGGMYTEAFF.

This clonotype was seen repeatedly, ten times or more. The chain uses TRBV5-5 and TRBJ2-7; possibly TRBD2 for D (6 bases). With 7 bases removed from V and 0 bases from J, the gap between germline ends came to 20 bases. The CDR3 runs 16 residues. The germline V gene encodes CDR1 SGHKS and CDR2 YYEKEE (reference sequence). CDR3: CASLSRVGGPSYEQYF. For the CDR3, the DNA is TGTGCCAGCCTCAGCAGAGTGGGGGGACCCTCCTACGAGCAGTACTTC.

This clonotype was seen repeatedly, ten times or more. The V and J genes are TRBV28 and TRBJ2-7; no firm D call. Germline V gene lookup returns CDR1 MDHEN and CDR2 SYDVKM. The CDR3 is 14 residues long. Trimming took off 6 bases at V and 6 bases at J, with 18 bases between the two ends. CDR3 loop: CASSTPSGVGEQYF. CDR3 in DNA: TGTGCCAGCAGCACTCCCTCTGGGGTCGGCGAGCAGTACTTC.

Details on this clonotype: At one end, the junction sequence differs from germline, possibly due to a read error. The CDR3 sequence is CASSLGPFPSHQPQHF. CDR3 nucleotides: TGTGCCAGCAGTTTAGGCCCCTTTCCTAGCCATCAGCCCCAGCATTTT. V gene TRBV27 combines with J gene TRBJ1-5; D unresolved. This CDR3 is built from 16 residues. Per germline, CDR1 MNHEY and CDR2 SMNVEV (reference sequence).

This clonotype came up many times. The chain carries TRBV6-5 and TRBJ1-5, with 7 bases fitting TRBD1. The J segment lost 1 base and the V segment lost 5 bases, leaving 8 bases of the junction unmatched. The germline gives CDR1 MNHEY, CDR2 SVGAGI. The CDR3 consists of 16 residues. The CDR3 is CASSPQGGGSNQPQHF. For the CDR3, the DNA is TGTGCCAGCAGTCCCCAGGGAGGGGGCAGCAATCAGCCCCAGCATTTT.

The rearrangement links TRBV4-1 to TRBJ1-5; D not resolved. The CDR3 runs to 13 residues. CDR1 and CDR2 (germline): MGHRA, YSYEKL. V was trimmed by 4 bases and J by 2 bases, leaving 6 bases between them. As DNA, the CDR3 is TGCGCCAGCAGCCTTGAGCGCAATCAGCCCCAGCATTTT. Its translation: CASSLERNQPQHF.

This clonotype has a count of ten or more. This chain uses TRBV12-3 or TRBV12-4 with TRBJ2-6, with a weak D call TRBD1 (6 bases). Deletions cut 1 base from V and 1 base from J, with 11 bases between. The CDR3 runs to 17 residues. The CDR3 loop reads CASSLGQVASGANVLTF. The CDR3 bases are TGTGCCAGCAGTTTAGGACAGGTCGCTTCTGGGGCCAACGTCCTGACTTTC.